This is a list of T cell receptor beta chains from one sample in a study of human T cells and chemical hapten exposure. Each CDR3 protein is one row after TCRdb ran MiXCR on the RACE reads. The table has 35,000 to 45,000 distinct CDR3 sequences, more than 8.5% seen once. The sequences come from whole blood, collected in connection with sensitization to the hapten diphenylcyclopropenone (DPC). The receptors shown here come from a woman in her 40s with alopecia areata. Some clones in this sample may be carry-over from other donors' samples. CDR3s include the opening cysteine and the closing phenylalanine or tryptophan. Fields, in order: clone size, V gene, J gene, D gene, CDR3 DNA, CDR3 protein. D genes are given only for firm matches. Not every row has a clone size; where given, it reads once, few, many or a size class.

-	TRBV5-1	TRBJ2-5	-	TGCGCCAGCAGCCCGCGGGCCAATCGAGAGACCCAGTACTTC	CASSPRANRETQYF
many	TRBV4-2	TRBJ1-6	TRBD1	TGTGCCAGCAGCCAAGAACAGGGGTGGTCACCCCTCCACTTT	CASSQEQGWSPLHF
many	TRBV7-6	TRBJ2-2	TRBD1	TGTGCCAGCAGCTCCGGACCGGGACAGGGAGGCCCAATTAACACCGGGGAGCTGTTTTTT	CASSSGPGQGGPINTGELFF
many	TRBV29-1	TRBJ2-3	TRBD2	TGCAGCGTTGCGTCCTACGGGGGGGCCCCAGATACGCAGTATTTT	CSVASYGGAPDTQYF
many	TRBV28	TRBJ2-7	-	TGTGCCAGCAGTCCTAGTTACCAAAGCTACGAGCAGTACTTC	CASSPSYQSYEQYF
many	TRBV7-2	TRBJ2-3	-	TGTGCCAGCAGCTTATTCGAAGCAGATACGCAGTATTTT	CASSLFEADTQYF
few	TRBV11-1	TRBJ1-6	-	TGTGCCAGCAGCTTGGGACGCGAGAATTCACCCCTCCACTTT	CASSLGRENSPLHF
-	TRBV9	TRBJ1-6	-	TGTGCCAGCAGCCCGGAGATGAATTCACCCCTCCACTTT	CASSPEMNSPLHF
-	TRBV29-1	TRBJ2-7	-	TGCAGCGTTGCACGGAACCCCTACGAGCAGTACTTC	CSVARNPYEQYF
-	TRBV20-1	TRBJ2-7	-	TGCAGTGCGGGGGTGCGTTTATCCGAGCAGTACTTC	CSAGVRLSEQYF
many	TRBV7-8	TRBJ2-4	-	TGTGCCAGCAGCACAAGACTCGGGGACATTCAGTACTTC	CASSTRLGDIQYF
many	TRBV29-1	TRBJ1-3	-	TGCAGCGTTGAAACGCCTTTGAGCCCAGGGCACACCATATATTTT	CSVETPLSPGHTIYF
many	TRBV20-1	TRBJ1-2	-	TGCAGTGCTAAAGAATATGGACGGCCGCTAGACTATGGCTACACCTTC	CSAKEYGRPLDYGYTF
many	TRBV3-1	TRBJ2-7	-	TGTGCCAGCAGCCAAGGTTCCGTCCATGGCGAGCAGTACTTC	CASSQGSVHGEQYF
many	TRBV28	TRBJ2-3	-	TGTGCCAGCAGTTACGCAGGGAATCCAGATACGCAGTATTTT	CASSYAGNPDTQYF
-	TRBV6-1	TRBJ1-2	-	TGTGCCAGCACTTACAGGGATGCTAACTATGGCTACACCTTC	CASTYRDANYGYTF
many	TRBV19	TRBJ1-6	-	TGTGCCAGTAGTTCCTCAGGAGGACCGGCCAATTCACCCCTCCACTTT	CASSSSGGPANSPLHF
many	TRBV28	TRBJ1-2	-	TGTGCCAGCACCGCGAGGGGTACCTATGGCTACACCTTC	CASTARGTYGYTF
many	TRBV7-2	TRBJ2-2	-	TGTGCCAGCAGCTTAGGACGGTTCACCGGGGAGCTGTTTTTT	CASSLGRFTGELFF
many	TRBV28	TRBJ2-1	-	TGTGCCAGCAGCGATAACAATGAGCAGTTCTTC	CASSDNNEQFF
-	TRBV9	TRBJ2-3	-	TGTGCCAGTGGCAGCCCCCCAGATACGCAGTATTTT	CASGSPPDTQYF
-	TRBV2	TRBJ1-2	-	TGTGCCAGCAATAGACAGGATGGCTACACCTTC	CASNRQDGYTF
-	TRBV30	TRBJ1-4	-	TGTGCCTGCCTTTCTCAGGGTCTCCTTCGGAAACTGTTTTTT	CACLSQGLLRKLFF
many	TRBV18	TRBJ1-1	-	TGTGCCAGCTCACCAAGAGGTGCCGGGGGGAACACTGAAGCTTTCTTT	CASSPRGAGGNTEAFF
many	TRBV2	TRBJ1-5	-	TGTGCCAGCAGTGATAGGGGGGTAAGCAATCAGCCCCAGCATTTT	CASSDRGVSNQPQHF
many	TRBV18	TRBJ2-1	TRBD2	TGTGCCAGCTCACCCAGCGGGGGAAGCAATGAGCAGTTCTTC	CASSPSGGSNEQFF
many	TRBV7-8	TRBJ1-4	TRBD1	TGTGCCAGCAGCTCAGTCGGGACAGGGGGCCGTGAAAAACTGTTTTTT	CASSSVGTGGREKLFF
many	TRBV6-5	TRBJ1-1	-	TGTGCCAGCAGTCCCCACGGGGCTGCGGGCACTGAAGCTTTCTTT	CASSPHGAAGTEAFF
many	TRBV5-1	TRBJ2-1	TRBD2	TGCGCCAGCGTCCGTTCGGCGGGGGACCATCCCGCCGCCTACAATGAGCAGTTCTTC	CASVRSAGDHPAAYNEQFF
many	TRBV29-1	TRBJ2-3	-	TGCAGCGTTGAAGATGTGACAGCAGTCGATACGCAGTATTTT	CSVEDVTAVDTQYF
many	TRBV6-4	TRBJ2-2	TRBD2	TGTGCCAGCAGTGAGAGCGGGGAAACCGGGGAGCTGTTTTTT	CASSESGETGELFF
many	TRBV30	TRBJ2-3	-	TGTGCCTGGAGGTACGGAAGGCACACAGATACGCAGTATTTT	CAWRYGRHTDTQYF
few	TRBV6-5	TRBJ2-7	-	TGTGCCAGCAGTTACGCCCGACACGACTGGGAGGAGCAGTACTTC	CASSYARHDWEEQYF
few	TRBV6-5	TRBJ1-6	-	TGTGCCAGCAGTTTAACTAGGGGGGGTATTGGTTCACCCCTCCACTTT	CASSLTRGGIGSPLHF
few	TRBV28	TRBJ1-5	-	TGTGCCAGCGCGAGACCGGGGGCGATAAATCAGCCCCAGCATTTT	CASARPGAINQPQHF
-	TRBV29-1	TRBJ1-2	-	TGCAGCGCCGTCATTTTAAGCTATGGCTACACCTTC	CSAVILSYGYTF
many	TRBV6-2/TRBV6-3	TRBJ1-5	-	TGTGCCAGCAGTTACTCGATCCTCTGGGGATATCAGCCCCAGCATTTT	CASSYSILWGYQPQHF
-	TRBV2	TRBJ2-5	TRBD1	TGTGCCAGCACTAGAGACAGGGCTGGGGAGACCCAGTACTTC	CASTRDRAGETQYF
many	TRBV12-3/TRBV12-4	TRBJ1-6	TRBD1	TGTGCCAGCAGTTTGAAAACAGGGGGAAAGTCACCCCTCCACTTT	CASSLKTGGKSPLHF
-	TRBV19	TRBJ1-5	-	TGTGCCAGTAGTAGACAGCCTTATAGCAATCAGCCCCAGCATTTT	CASSRQPYSNQPQHF
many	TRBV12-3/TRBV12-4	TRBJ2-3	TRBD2	TGTGCCAGCAGTGGCGGGGGGACCCGAACAGATACGCAGTATTTT	CASSGGGTRTDTQYF